This is a list of T cell receptor beta chains from one sample in a study of shared clonotypes between healthy human individuals. Clones were read by immunoSEQ multiplex PCR, and TCRdb kept only the in-frame ones, dropping some. The sample has 97,000 or so clones; about 45% are singletons. Sequenced input: PBMCs. These receptor sequences come from a woman in her 40s in good health. Some clones in this sample may be carry-over from other donors' samples. CDR3s leave out the opening cysteine and the closing phenylalanine or tryptophan.

v_gene	len	j_gene	CDR3aa
TRBV25-1	9	TRBJ1-1	ASSENTEAF
TRBV9	14	TRBJ1-3	ASSVVAGASGNTIY
TRBV30	11	TRBJ2-2	ASSDRNTGELF
TRBV4-2	12	TRBJ2-7	ASSPRPRSYEQY
TRBV27	10	TRBJ2-1	ASSPGGTRQF
TRBV5-1	13	TRBJ2-1	ASSLGPSGNNEQF
TRBV5-1	12	TRBJ1-2	ASSLAGSDYGYT
TRBV28	17	TRBJ2-4	ASSLFQSIHGLPKNIQY
TRBV30	13	TRBJ2-7	AWSLGGGGAYEQY
TRBV27	12	TRBJ2-7	ASRATSEYYEQY
TRBV4-1	12	TRBJ1-4	ASSHLDRAEKLF
TRBV27	12	TRBJ1-1	ASSLARGRTEAF
TRBV18	15	TRBJ2-1	ASSPPGSLAGGNEQF
TRBV28	11	TRBJ1-2	ASSSHRGLSYT
TRBV4-1	11	TRBJ1-1	ASSQIGNTEAF